The 24 T cell receptor beta chains in this list originate from one sample, sequenced in a study of CD8 T cells in ankylosing spondylitis. TCRdb independently ran MiXCR on the 5' RACE reads; one entry per CDR3 protein. This table has about 450,000 distinct CDR3 sequences, 26% appearing once. For these receptors, no antigen is known. Study-level results: Blood of patients with ankylosing spondylitis appeared to be characterized by a TCR beta motif of eight highly homologous variants.

Material for sequencing was blood, either unsorted or a sorted T cell fraction (not recorded which). The receptors shown here come from a male donor with ankylosing spondylitis.

Only one count was recorded for this clonotype. This chain joins TRBV6-1 and TRBJ2-2, with D perhaps matching TRBD1 or TRBD2 (5 bases each). V lost 7 bases to trimming and J lost 0 bases, with 12 bases between them. The CDR3 is 15 amino acids. The germline V gene has CDR1 MNHNS and CDR2 SASEGT. The CDR3 reads CASTQGAANTGELFF. Written as DNA, the CDR3 is TGTGCCAGCACCCAGGGAGCCGCGAACACCGGGGAGCTGTTTTTT.

The chain couples TRBV6-5 to TRBJ1-6; TRBD1 matches at 9 bases. The CDR3 sequence is 17 residues long. From germline, CDR1 is MNHEY and CDR2 SVGAGI. Germline trimming cut 1 base from V and 5 bases from J; bases unmatched to any gene: 6. CDR3 sequence: CASSYFTGGGNNSPLHF. CDR3 in DNA: TGTGCCAGCAGTTACTTCACAGGGGGCGGTAATAATTCACCCCTCCACTTT.

This clonotype was picked up a small number of times. The chain joins TRBV3-1 to TRBJ1-2; possible D gene TRBD1, 5 bases. CDR1 and CDR2 (germline): LGHDT, YNNKEL (reference sequence). V lost 4 bases, J lost 9 bases, and 15 bases lay in between. This CDR3 has 13 residues. The chain's CDR3 is CASSPGAGRRYTF. For the CDR3, the DNA is TGTGCCAGCAGCCCCGGGGCAGGTCGACGCTACACCTTC.

The chain combines TRBV3-1 with TRBJ1-1; 10 positions match TRBD1. CDR3 length equals 15 residues. The J segment lost 1 base and the V segment lost 4 bases, leaving 3 bases of the junction unmatched. CDR1 is LGHDT, CDR2 YNNKEL, per germline (reference sequence). CDR3 sequence reads: CASSLTGGANTEAFF. The CDR3 DNA reads as TGTGCCAGCAGCCTGACAGGGGGCGCGAACACTGAAGCTTTCTTT. Supplemented by reference TRBV3-1 and TRBJ1-1, the full variable domain reads DTAVSQTPKYLVTQMGNDKSIKCEQNLGHDTMYWYKQDSKKFLKIMFSYNNKELIINETVPNRFSPKSPDKAHLNLHINSLELGDSAVYFCASSLTGGANTEAFFGQGTRLTVV.

This chain links TRBV11-3 with TRBJ2-2; 9 bases are a match to TRBD1. This CDR3 has 16 amino acids. Germline V lookup: CDR1 SGHNT, CDR2 YENEEA. After removal of 2 bases from V and 6 bases from J, the junction contained 7 bases not matched to a gene. CDR3 DNA sequence: TGTGCCAGCAGCTTAACCGGGACAGGGATCCCCGGGGAGCTGTTTTTT. Its translation is CASSLTGTGIPGELFF.

This clonotype was observed a few times. The chain combines TRBV7-8 with TRBJ2-1; D ambiguous. The V end lost 5 bases, the J end lost 0 bases, and 14 bases lay between the germline ends. CDR1 SGHVS and CDR2 FQNEAQ come from the germline V gene. The CDR3 extends over 16 amino acids. The CDR3 nucleotides read TGTGCCAGCAGCCCTGGCCCTACTTACTCCTACAATGAGCAGTTCTTC. As protein: CASSPGPTYSYNEQFF.

The V call is TRBV12-3 or TRBV12-4, the J call TRBJ1-1; the match to TRBD1 covers 8 bases. V was clipped by 6 bases and J by 6 bases; unmatched bases: 12. This CDR3 spans 15 amino acids. The CDR3 region has the DNA TGTGCCAGCAGCTTCCCGGACAGGGTTGGAGCTGAAGCTTTCTTT. This encodes CASSFPDRVGAEAFF.

V and J are TRBV10-3 and TRBJ2-3; TRBD2 matches 7 bases. This CDR3 region has 14 residues. V shed 10 bases and J 2 bases; nucleotides not matched to a gene: 9. Germline V lookup: CDR1 ENHRY, CDR2 SYGVKD. The CDR3 nucleotides are TGTGCCACGGGGACTAAGGCCGCCACAGATACGCAGTATTTT. This sequence encodes CATGTKAATDTQYF.

The V gene is TRBV20-1, the J gene TRBJ2-3, with D unclear. In germline, CDR1 is DFQATT, CDR2 SNEGSKA (reference sequence). V lost 5 bases to trimming and J lost 2 bases, with 14 bases between them. There are 14 residues in the CDR3. The CDR3 protein is CSARSGLPTDTQYF. The CDR3 DNA sequence: TGCAGTGCTCGCAGTGGGTTGCCCACAGATACGCAGTATTTT.

The chain joins TRBV3-1 to TRBJ1-2; 8 bases agree with TRBD1. The CDR3 loop spans 15 amino acids. Losses at the gene ends were 1 base for V and 7 bases for J; bases not matched to a gene: 8. Germline CDR1 and CDR2: LGHDT and YNNKEL (reference sequence). CDR3 bases: TGTGCCAGCAGCCAAGGTGCCAGGGGGCTGGGTGGCTACACCTTC. As protein: CASSQGARGLGGYTF.

The sample holds a few counts of this clonotype. This chain connects TRBV5-6 to TRBJ1-1; D gene uncertain. V shed 7 bases and J shed 5 bases, with 12 bases lying between them. Germline CDR1 and CDR2: SGHDT and YYEEEE. The CDR3 runs 12 residues. Here the CDR3 DNA reads TGTGCCAGCGGCCGGGAGTGGACTGAAGCTTTCTTT. Amino acid sequence: CASGREWTEAFF.

This clonotype was seen a single time. The V and J genes are TRBV11-2 and TRBJ2-7; 13 nucleotides align to TRBD2. V trimming: 4 bases; J trimming: 4 bases; junction bases outside the gene matches: 16. The CDR3 loop spans 19 amino acids. Germline lookup yields CDR1 SGHAT and CDR2 FQNNGV. The CDR3 reads CASSSVRGAGLAGLYEQYV. CDR3 in DNA: TGTGCCAGCAGCTCTGTCCGAGGCGCGGGACTAGCGGGACTGTACGAGCAGTACGTC.

This clonotype showed up many times. The genes are TRBV29-1 and TRBJ2-2, with 9 bases matching TRBD1. CDR1 is SQVTM and CDR2 is ANQGSEA in the germline V gene. The CDR3 is made up of 13 amino acids. V dropped 7 bases and J dropped 3; count of bases not matched to a gene: 3. This chain's CDR3 is CSAGQGYTGELFF. The CDR3 DNA follows: TGCAGCGCTGGACAGGGGTACACCGGGGAGCTGTTTTTT.

V usage is TRBV20-1 and J usage is TRBJ2-7, with TRBD1 identical over 9 bases. The CDR3 has 13 residues. CDR1 and CDR2 (germline): DFQATT, SNEGSKA (reference sequence). J was trimmed by 5 bases and V by 4 bases; bases with no gene match: 6. As DNA, the CDR3 is TGCAGTGCTACGACAGGGGGAGTCCACGAGCAGTACTTC. It is translated as CSATTGGVHEQYF.

The gene calls are TRBV27 and TRBJ2-1; TRBD2 matches at 11 bases. Germline V gene data show CDR1 as MNHEY and CDR2 as SMNVEV (reference sequence). The CDR3 is 17 amino acids. V trimming: 4 bases; J trimming: 8 bases; junction bases outside the gene matches: 13. The CDR3 reads CASSSGIAGGPSDEQFF. Written as DNA, the CDR3 is TGTGCCAGCAGTTCCGGAATAGCGGGAGGGCCCTCGGATGAGCAGTTCTTC.

V and J are TRBV12-3 or TRBV12-4 and TRBJ1-5; D gene ambiguous. The V end was cut by 3 bases, the J end by 7 bases, with 13 bases between. CDR3 length: 14 amino acids. The CDR3 region is CASSFLEAHQPQHF. For the CDR3, the DNA is TGTGCCAGCAGTTTCTTGGAGGCACACCAGCCCCAGCATTTT.

This sequence joins TRBV3-1 and TRBJ1-1; 8 nucleotides match TRBD1. This CDR3 is built from 12 residues. Germline assignment: CDR1 LGHDT and CDR2 YNNKEL (reference sequence). The trim removed 3 bases at V and 10 bases at J, leaving 4 bases unmatched. This chain's CDR3 is CASSQNTGGAFF. In DNA form, the CDR3 reads TGTGCCAGCAGCCAGAACACAGGGGGAGCTTTCTTT.

This clonotype has just a few counts. V gene TRBV7-2 combines with J gene TRBJ2-5; 8 nucleotides match TRBD2. This CDR3 comprises 15 residues. Trimming at V came to 1 base and at J to 0 bases, leaving 1 base not matched to a gene. CDR1 and CDR2 from the germline V gene are SGHTA and FQGNSA. The CDR3 DNA reads TGTGCCAGCAGCTTAGTACTAGCGGACCAAGAGACCCAGTACTTC. This codes for CASSLVLADQETQYF.

The table lists this clonotype with many counts. V and J are TRBV29-1 and TRBJ2-1; D call uncertain. Deletions cut 4 bases from V and 7 bases from J, with 14 bases between. CDR3 length: 13 amino acids. The germline gives CDR1 SQVTM, CDR2 ANQGSEA. This CDR3 is CSVVEVTLNEQFF. In DNA, the CDR3 is TGCAGCGTTGTTGAGGTCACCCTTAATGAGCAGTTCTTC.

This chain links TRBV11-1 with TRBJ1-3; 9 bases agree with TRBD1. The CDR3 contains 15 residues. Per germline, CDR1 SGHAT and CDR2 FQDESV (reference sequence). J gave up 3 bases and V 4 bases, and 4 bases lay outside the gene matches. In DNA, the CDR3 is TGTGCCAGCAGCTGGACAGGGGAGGATGGAAACACCATATATTTT. Translating it yields CASSWTGEDGNTIYF.

The chain uses TRBV12-3 or TRBV12-4 and TRBJ1-2; the match to TRBD1 covers 8 bases. V was pared by 1 base and J by 8 bases, with 6 bases of the junction left unmatched. This CDR3 spans 14 amino acids. CDR3 nucleotide sequence: TGTGCCAGCAGTTTAGTCAGACAGGGGACCGGCTACACCTTC. Its protein is CASSLVRQGTGYTF.

This clonotype was seen a handful of times. The V gene is TRBV12-3 or TRBV12-4, the J gene TRBJ1-1; D perhaps matches TRBD1 (5 bases). The CDR3 covers 15 residues. V was shortened by 5 bases and J by 1 base, with 14 bases between the two germline ends. CDR3 sequence (DNA): TGTGCCAGCAGTCCGGAAAGTCAGGGGAACACTGAAGCTTTCTTT. Protein: CASSPESQGNTEAFF.

The chain joins TRBV12-3 or TRBV12-4 to TRBJ2-3; 8 nucleotides agree with TRBD2. V was clipped by 2 bases and J by 2 bases; unmatched bases: 9. The CDR3 runs to 17 residues. CDR3 nucleotide sequence: TGTGCCAGCAGTTTACGGGAGGGTGGGGGTTACACAGATACGCAGTATTTT. It translates to CASSLREGGGYTDTQYF.

The chain couples TRBV4-1 to TRBJ2-1, with D unresolved. This CDR3 contains 15 residues. The ends were cut back, 0 bases at V and 7 bases at J, with 13 bases in the middle. Germline V gene lookup returns CDR1 MGHRA and CDR2 YSYEKL. CDR3 sequence: CASSQDQGKVNEQFF. CDR3 bases: TGCGCCAGCAGCCAAGATCAAGGGAAAGTAAATGAGCAGTTCTTC.